The clone carrying this T cell receptor beta chain was counted ten times or more. TCRdb analysed the 5' RACE reads with MiXCR anew, one entry per CDR3 protein. The sample shows about 84,000 distinct CDR3 sequences, approximately 4.6% of them seen only once. The data derive from a study of neurological immune-mediated disorders. Sample time point: longitudinal time-point 3. J gave up 9 bases and V 5 bases, and 6 bases lay outside the gene matches. This CDR3 has 14 residues. The rearrangement joins TRBV12-3 or TRBV12-4 to TRBJ1-6; 8 nucleotides match TRBD1. The clonotype was recovered from a woman aged 60 to 75 with multiple sclerosis. Sequenced: PBMCs. For the CDR3, the DNA is TGTGCCAGCAGTCCGGACAGGGTAATTTCACCCCTCCACTTT. This encodes CASSPDRVISPLHF.